Listed here are 3 T cell receptor beta chains from one sample, sequenced in a study of blood T cell repertoires in COVID-19. The protocol was immunoSEQ multiplex PCR, while the TCRdb copy is restricted to in-frame clones and leaves out a portion. The table lists tens of thousands of clones, around 91% of them singletons. Sequencing was performed on peripheral blood. Receptors originate from a man between 65 and 79 years old with active or convalescent COVID-19.

This chain uses TRBV6-5 with TRBJ2-2; no firm D call. The V gene lost 6 bases and the J gene lost 5 bases, with 13 bases spanning the gap. Germline V gene data show CDR1 as MNHEY and CDR2 as SVGAGI. The CDR3 runs to 14 residues. CDR3 in amino acids: CASSPGWKTGELFF. The DNA for the CDR3 is TGTGCCAGCAGCCCCGGGTGGAAGACCGGGGAGCTGTTTTTT.

The rearrangement links TRBV29-1 to TRBJ2-5, with 8 bases matching TRBD2. Germline-derived CDR1 and CDR2 are SQVTM and ANQGSEA. Trimming cost V 6 bases and J 5 bases; bases outside gene matches: 5. The CDR3 is 12 amino acids. The CDR3 nucleotides are TGCAGCGTAGATAGCGGGGTGGAGACCCAGTACTTC. It specifies CSVDSGVETQYF.

The chain has TRBV4-3 and TRBJ2-5; 11 bases agree with TRBD1. This CDR3 has 14 amino acids. CDR1 and CDR2 (germline): LGHNA, YSLEER. V lost 3 bases and J lost 4; bases outside the gene matches: 1. CDR3 in amino acids: CASSQGQGGETQYF. The CDR3 region has the DNA TGCGCCAGCAGCCAGGGACAGGGGGGAGAGACCCAGTACTTC.